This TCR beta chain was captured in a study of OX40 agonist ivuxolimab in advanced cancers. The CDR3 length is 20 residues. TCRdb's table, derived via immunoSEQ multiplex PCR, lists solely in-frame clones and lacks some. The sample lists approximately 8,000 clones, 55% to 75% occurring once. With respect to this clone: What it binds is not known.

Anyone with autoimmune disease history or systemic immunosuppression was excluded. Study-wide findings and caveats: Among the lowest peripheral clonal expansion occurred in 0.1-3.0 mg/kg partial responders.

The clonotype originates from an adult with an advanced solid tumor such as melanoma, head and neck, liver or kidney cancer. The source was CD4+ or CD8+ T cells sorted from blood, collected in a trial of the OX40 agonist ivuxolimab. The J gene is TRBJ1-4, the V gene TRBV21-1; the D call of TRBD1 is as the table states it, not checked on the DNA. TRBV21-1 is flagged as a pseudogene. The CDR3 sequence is CASTRVRKGIKTPTNEKLFF. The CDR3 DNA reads TGTGCCAGCACCAGGGTCCGGAAAGGGATAAAGACCCCAACTAATGAAAAACTGTTTTTT.